This TCR beta chain was sequenced in a study of cytomegalovirus exposure and HLA in healthy donors. Study-level results: Cytomegalovirus association was listed for about 160 TCR beta chains.

Vbeta (60) and Jbeta (13) primers were used in the PCR. The protocol was immunoSEQ multiplex PCR, while the TCRdb copy is restricted to in-frame clones and leaves out a portion. Here the sample spans roughly 92,000 clones, about 76% being singletons. In regard to this clone: Its antigen remains unknown.

Sequencing was carried out using PBMCs. The sequence was obtained from an older woman in good health and CMV-seropositive.

This CDR3 is CASSFRLAGGRDEQFF. The CDR3 DNA follows: TGTGCCAGCAGTTTCCGACTAGCGGGAGGCCGGGATGAGCAGTTCTTC. The chain carries TRBV6-6 and TRBJ2-1, with 13 positions matching TRBD2. V gave up 4 bases and J gave up 8 bases; unmatched junction bases: 8. Germline V CDR1 and CDR2: MNHNY, SVGAGI (reference sequence). This CDR3 contains 16 residues.